Sequencing of this T cell receptor beta chain was carried out in a study of beta chain features in type 1 diabetes. cDNA synthesis used the whole RNA isolate, giving expressed TCRB sequences. Generated by immunoSEQ multiplex PCR, the TCRdb table keeps only in-frame clones and is missing some. The sample holds around 300,000 clones, 12% to 15% seen once. In its sample, this clone was seen a few times. Its antigen remains unidentified. Findings and limits, study-wide: In these data, an HLA type influence on TCRB rearrangement remained unresolved. Cells that show high TCR expression could be over-represented by cDNA sequencing.

Sample: central memory CD4+ T cells from blood. The receptor's source is a young man in good health.

CDR3 DNA: TGTGCCAGCAGCCTCGCTCCCCCGCAGGATAGCAATCAGCCCCAGCATTTT. The encoded protein is CASSLAPPQDSNQPQHF. The rearrangement links TRBV7-8 to TRBJ1-5; D call uncertain. V was shortened by 5 bases and J by 0 bases, with 17 bases between the two germline ends. The CDR3 covers 17 residues. Germline V lookup: CDR1 SGHVS, CDR2 FQNEAQ. The whole variable domain, filled in from reference TRBV7-8 and TRBJ1-5, reads GAGVSQSPRYKVAKRGQDVALRCDPISGHVSLFWYQQALGQGPEFLTYFQNEAQLDKSGLPSDRFFAERPEGSVSTLKIQRTQQEDSAVYLCASSLAPPQDSNQPQHFGDGTRLSIL.